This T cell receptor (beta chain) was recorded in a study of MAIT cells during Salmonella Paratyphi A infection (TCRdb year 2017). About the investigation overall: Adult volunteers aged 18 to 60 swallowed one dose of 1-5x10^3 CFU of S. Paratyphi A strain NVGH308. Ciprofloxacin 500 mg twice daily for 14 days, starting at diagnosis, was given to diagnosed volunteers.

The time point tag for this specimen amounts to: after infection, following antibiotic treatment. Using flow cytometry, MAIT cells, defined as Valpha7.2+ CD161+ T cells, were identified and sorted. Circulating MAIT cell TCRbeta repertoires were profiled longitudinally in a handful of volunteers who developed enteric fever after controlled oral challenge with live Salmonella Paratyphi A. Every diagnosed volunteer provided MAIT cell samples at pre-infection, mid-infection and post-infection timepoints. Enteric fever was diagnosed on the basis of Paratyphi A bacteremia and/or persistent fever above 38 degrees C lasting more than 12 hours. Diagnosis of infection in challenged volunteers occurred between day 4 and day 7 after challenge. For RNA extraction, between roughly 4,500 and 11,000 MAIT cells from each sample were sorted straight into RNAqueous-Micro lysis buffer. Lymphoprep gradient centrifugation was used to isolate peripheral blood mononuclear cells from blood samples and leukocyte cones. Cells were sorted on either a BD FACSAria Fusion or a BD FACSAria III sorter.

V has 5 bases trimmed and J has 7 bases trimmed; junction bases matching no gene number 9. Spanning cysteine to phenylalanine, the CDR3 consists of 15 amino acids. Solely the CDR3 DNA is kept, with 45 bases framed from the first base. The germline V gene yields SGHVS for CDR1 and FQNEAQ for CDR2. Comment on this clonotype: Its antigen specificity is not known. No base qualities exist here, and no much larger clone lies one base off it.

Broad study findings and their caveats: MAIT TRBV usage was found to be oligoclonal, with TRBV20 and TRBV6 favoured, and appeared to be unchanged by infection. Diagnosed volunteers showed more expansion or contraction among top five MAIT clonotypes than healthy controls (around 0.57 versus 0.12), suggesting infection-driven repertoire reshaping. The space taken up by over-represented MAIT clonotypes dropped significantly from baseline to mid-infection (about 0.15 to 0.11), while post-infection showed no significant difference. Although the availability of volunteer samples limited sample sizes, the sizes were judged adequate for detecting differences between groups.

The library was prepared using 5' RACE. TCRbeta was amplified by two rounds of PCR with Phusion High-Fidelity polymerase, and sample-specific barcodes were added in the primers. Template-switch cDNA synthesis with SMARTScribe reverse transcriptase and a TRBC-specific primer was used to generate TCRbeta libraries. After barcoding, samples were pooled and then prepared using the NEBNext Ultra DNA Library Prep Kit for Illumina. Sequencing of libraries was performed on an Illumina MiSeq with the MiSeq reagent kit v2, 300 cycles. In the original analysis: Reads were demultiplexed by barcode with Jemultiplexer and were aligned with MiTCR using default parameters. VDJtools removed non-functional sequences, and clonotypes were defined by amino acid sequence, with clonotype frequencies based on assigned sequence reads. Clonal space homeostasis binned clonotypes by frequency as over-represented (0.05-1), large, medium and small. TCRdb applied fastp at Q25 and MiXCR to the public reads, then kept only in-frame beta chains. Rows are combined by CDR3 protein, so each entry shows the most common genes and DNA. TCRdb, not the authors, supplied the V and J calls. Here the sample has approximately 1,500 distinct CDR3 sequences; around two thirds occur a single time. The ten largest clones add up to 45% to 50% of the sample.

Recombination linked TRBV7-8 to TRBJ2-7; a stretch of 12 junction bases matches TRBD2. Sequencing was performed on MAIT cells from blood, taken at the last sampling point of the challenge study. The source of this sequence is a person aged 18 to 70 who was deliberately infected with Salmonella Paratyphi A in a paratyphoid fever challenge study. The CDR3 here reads CASSLLAGGPEEQYF. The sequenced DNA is TGTGCCAGCAGCCTTCTAGCGGGAGGGCCTGAAGAGCAGTACTTC. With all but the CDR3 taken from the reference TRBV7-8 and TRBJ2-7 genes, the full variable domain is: GAGVSQSPRYKVAKRGQDVALRCDPISGHVSLFWYQQALGQGPEFLTYFQNEAQLDKSGLPSDRFFAERPEGSVSTLKIQRTQQEDSAVYLCASSLLAGGPEEQYFGPGTRLTVT.